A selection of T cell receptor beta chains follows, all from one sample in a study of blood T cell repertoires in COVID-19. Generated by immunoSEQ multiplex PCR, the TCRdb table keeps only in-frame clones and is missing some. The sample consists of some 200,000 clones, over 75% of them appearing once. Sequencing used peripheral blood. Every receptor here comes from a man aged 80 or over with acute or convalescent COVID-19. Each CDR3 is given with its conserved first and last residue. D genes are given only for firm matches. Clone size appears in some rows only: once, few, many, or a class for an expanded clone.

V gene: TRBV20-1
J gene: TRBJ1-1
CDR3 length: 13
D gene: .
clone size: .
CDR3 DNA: TGCAGTGCTAGTCAGACAGGGAACACTGAAGCTTTCTTT
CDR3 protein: CSASQTGNTEAFF

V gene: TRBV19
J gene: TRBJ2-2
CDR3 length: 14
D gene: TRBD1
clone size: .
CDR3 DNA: TGTGCCAGTCGGGACAGGGGATTCACCGGGGAGCTGTTTTTT
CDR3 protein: CASRDRGFTGELFF

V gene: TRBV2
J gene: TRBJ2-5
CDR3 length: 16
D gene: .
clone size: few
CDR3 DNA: TGTGCCAGCAGTGAATCTGGACTCACGTACCAAGAGACCCAGTACTTC
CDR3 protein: CASSESGLTYQETQYF

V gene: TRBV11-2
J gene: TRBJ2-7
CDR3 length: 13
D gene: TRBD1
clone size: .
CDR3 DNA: TGTGCCAGCAGCTGGCAGGGGGTGGGGGAGCAGTACTTC
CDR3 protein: CASSWQGVGEQYF

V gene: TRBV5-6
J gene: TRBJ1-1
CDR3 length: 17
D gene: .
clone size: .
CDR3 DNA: TGTGCCAGCAGCCACTTGGGGGGTGCAGGGACGTCCACTGAAGCTTTCTTT
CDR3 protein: CASSHLGGAGTSTEAFF

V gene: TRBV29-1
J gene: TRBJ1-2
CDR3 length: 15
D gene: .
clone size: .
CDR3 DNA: TGCAGCGTTGCGGTCTTATCTGGGAGGGGCTATGGCTACACCTTC
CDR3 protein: CSVAVLSGRGYGYTF

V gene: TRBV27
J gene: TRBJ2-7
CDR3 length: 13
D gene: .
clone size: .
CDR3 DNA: TGTGCCGTGGGAGGCGTGGGCCCCTACGAGCAGTACTTC
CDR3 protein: CAVGGVGPYEQYF

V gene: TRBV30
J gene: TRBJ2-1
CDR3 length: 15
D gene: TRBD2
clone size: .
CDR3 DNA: TGTGCCTGGAGTGTAGGGACTAGCGGAGACAATGAGCAGTTCTTC
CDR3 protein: CAWSVGTSGDNEQFF

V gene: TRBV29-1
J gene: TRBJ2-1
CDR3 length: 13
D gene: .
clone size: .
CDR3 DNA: TGCAGCGTTGATGGAAGAACAGTTGTTGAGCAGTTCTTC
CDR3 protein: CSVDGRTVVEQFF

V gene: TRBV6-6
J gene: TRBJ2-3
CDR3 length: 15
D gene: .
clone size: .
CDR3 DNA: TGTGCCAGCAGTTACACGGGGATTACCACAGATACGCAGTATTTT
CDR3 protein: CASSYTGITTDTQYF

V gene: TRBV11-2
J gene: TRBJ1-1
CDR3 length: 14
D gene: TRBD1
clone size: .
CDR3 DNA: TGTGCCAGCAGCTTACCAGGGGGATCGACTGAAGCTTTCTTT
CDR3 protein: CASSLPGGSTEAFF

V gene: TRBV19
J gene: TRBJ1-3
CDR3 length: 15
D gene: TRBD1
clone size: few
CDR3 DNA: TGTGCCAGCAAGGGACAGGGAGCCTCTGGAAACACCATATATTTT
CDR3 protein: CASKGQGASGNTIYF

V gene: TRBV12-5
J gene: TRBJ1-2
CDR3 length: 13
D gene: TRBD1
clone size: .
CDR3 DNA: TGTGCTAGTGGTTTCGACAGGGGGGTAGTCTTGACCTTC
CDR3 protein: CASGFDRGVVLTF